These 16 T cell receptor beta chains share one sample of origin, sequenced in a study of OX40 agonist ivuxolimab in advanced cancers. Measured with immunoSEQ multiplex PCR; TCRdb has only the in-frame clones, and not every one. The sample shows about 40,000 clones, around 87% of them seen only once. The sequencing used CD4+ or CD8+ T cells sorted from blood, collected in a trial of the OX40 agonist ivuxolimab. These receptors came from an adult with an advanced solid tumor such as melanoma, head and neck, liver or kidney cancer.

This chain joins TRBV5-1 and TRBJ2-1; D is perhaps TRBD2 (7 bases). There are 16 residues in the CDR3. V lost 0 bases to trimming and J lost 4 bases, with 14 bases between them. Germline V gives CDR1 SGHRS, CDR2 YFSETQ. The CDR3 DNA reads TGCGCCAGCAGCTTGGATGGTGCGGGGGCGTACAATGAGCAGTTCTTC. Encoded protein: CASSLDGAGAYNEQFF.

V gene TRBV6-5 combines with J gene TRBJ2-7; TRBD2 matches 10 bases. There are 15 residues in the CDR3. V was pared by 4 bases and J by 7 bases, with 10 bases of the junction left unmatched. The germline V gene encodes CDR1 MNHEY and CDR2 SVGAGI. This CDR3 is CASSSTASGSSEQYF. The CDR3 DNA is TGTGCCAGCAGTTCTACGGCTAGCGGGAGTAGTGAGCAGTACTTC.

The rearrangement uses TRBV7-6 and TRBJ2-2; D is uncertain. Trimming cost V 0 bases and J 0 bases, with 5 bases left between them. Germline V gene lookup returns CDR1 SGHVS and CDR2 FNYEAQ. CDR3 length equals 15 residues. The CDR3 protein is CASSLAPSNTGELFF. The CDR3 DNA sequence: TGTGCCAGCAGCTTAGCGCCTTCGAACACCGGGGAGCTGTTTTTT.

This clone has only one observation. The rearrangement links TRBV6-6 to TRBJ1-1; D unclear. Germline CDR1 is MNHNY and CDR2 is SVGAGI (reference sequence). CDR3 length: 13 residues. The V end lost 2 bases, the J end lost 4 bases, and 8 bases lay between the germline ends. CDR3 sequence (DNA): TGTGCCAGCAGTTACCCCTCGGGCACTGAAGCTTTCTTT. This codes for CASSYPSGTEAFF.

The chain has TRBV10-3 and TRBJ1-4; 7 nucleotides match TRBD1. Trimming removed 0 bases from V and 5 bases from J; junction bases left unmatched: 0. This CDR3 has 14 residues. The germline CDR1 and CDR2 sequences are ENHRY and SYGVKD. Written as DNA, the CDR3 is TGTGCCATCAGTGAGTCGGGACAGAATGAAAAACTGTTTTTT. Its translation is CAISESGQNEKLFF.

The chain joins TRBV2 to TRBJ2-5, with 12 bases identical to TRBD2. CDR3 length: 15 amino acids. CDR1 is SNHLY, CDR2 FYNNEI, per germline. V dropped 8 bases and J dropped 0; count of bases not matched to a gene: 4. The CDR3 region has the DNA TGTGCCAGCGATGGGACTAGCGGGTACCAAGAGACCCAGTACTTC. It specifies CASDGTSGYQETQYF.

The rearrangement links TRBV27 to TRBJ2-1; tentatively, D is TRBD2 (5 bases). The V gene lost 3 bases and the J gene lost 4 bases, with 13 bases spanning the gap. Germline V CDR1 and CDR2: MNHEY, SMNVEV (reference sequence). The CDR3 extends over 15 amino acids. CDR3 residues: CASSFETGKYNEQFF. The CDR3 coding sequence is TGTGCCAGCAGTTTCGAGACGGGGAAATACAATGAGCAGTTCTTC.

The rearrangement links TRBV30 to TRBJ1-5; weak D call: TRBD1 (5 bases). This CDR3 is 13 amino acids long. Germline CDR1 is GTSNPN and CDR2 is SVGIG (reference sequence). Trimming took off 1 base at V and 2 bases at J, with 6 bases between the two ends. The CDR3 coding sequence is TGTGCCTGGAGTGGGGGGGGCAATCAGCCCCAGCATTTT. Amino acid sequence: CAWSGGGNQPQHF. Together with reference TRBV30 and TRBJ1-5, the CDR3 gives the full variable domain: SQTIHQWPATLVQPVGSPLSLECTVEGTSNPNLYWYRQAAGRGLQLLFYSVGIGQISSEVPQNLSASRPQDRQFILSSKKLLLSDSGFYLCAWSGGGNQPQHFGDGTRLSIL.

The gene calls are TRBV6-1 and TRBJ1-1; D unclear. Germline V gives CDR1 MNHNS, CDR2 SASEGT. CDR3 length: 14 amino acids. V was shortened by 5 bases and J by 4 bases, with 14 bases between the two germline ends. CDR3 residues: CASSWAGGTTEAFF. CDR3 DNA: TGTGCCAGCAGTTGGGCTGGTGGTACCACTGAAGCTTTCTTT.

The chain combines TRBV9 with TRBJ2-5; TRBD2 aligns across 9 bases. Per germline, CDR1 SGDLS and CDR2 YYNGEE. Losses at the gene ends were 1 base for V and 2 bases for J; bases not matched to a gene: 9. The CDR3 loop spans 17 amino acids. In DNA form, the CDR3 reads TGTGCCAGCAGCGTAAGCGGAGCGGGAGGACCTCAAGAGACCCAGTACTTC. Amino acids: CASSVSGAGGPQETQYF.

The V and J genes are TRBV10-3 and TRBJ2-4; 10 bases align to TRBD2. Germline loops: CDR1 ENHRY, CDR2 SYGVKD. This CDR3 is 16 amino acids long. V lost 4 bases to trimming and J lost 7 bases; unmatched junction nucleotides: 10. DNA of the CDR3: TGTGCCATCAGTGGGGAGCGGGAGGGAACGGGGAACATTCAGTACTTC. Residues: CAISGEREGTGNIQYF.

V and J are TRBV7-6 and TRBJ2-7; TRBD2 aligns across 10 bases. Germline V gene data show CDR1 as SGHVS and CDR2 as FNYEAQ. Trimming removed 5 bases from V and 2 bases from J; junction bases left unmatched: 6. This CDR3 has 15 amino acids. CDR3 DNA: TGTGCCAGCAGCCCGAGGACTAGCGGACCCTACGAGCAGTACTTC. Translated: CASSPRTSGPYEQYF.

The V gene is TRBV6-5, the J gene TRBJ2-1, with 12 bases that match TRBD2. Germline values: CDR1 MNHEY, CDR2 SVGAGI. This CDR3 spans 16 amino acids. Unmatched junction bases numbered 6, after V lost 2 bases and J lost 7 bases. The CDR3 protein is CASSYVTSGSRNEQFF. The CDR3 DNA reads TGTGCCAGCAGTTACGTGACTAGCGGGAGTCGTAATGAGCAGTTCTTC.

The rearrangement joins TRBV5-6 to TRBJ2-7; tentatively, D is TRBD2 (5 bases). Germline assignment: CDR1 SGHDT and CDR2 YYEEEE. This CDR3 has 14 residues. Trimming left V 1 base short and J 2 bases short, with 10 bases between. The CDR3 nucleotides are TGTGCCAGCAGCTTGTGGGAGAGAGCCTACGAGCAGTACTTC. Protein: CASSLWERAYEQYF.

V usage is TRBV7-2 and J usage is TRBJ2-1; perhaps TRBD2 as D (5 bases). The V gene lost 1 base and the J gene lost 3 bases, with 7 bases spanning the gap. This CDR3 has 14 residues. Germline V gene sequence: CDR1 SGHTA, CDR2 FQGNSA. The DNA for the CDR3 is TGTGCCAGCAGCTTAGTGGGAGACTACAATGAGCAGTTCTTC. This encodes CASSLVGDYNEQFF.

As DNA, the CDR3 is TGCAGCGTTGATCTAGGCACGAGAACTGAAGCTTTCTTT. Amino acids: CSVDLGTRTEAFF. The chain couples TRBV29-1 to TRBJ1-1; D not resolved. V was trimmed by 3 bases and J by 5 bases, leaving 13 bases between them. Germline assignment: CDR1 SQVTM and CDR2 ANQGSEA. The CDR3 loop spans 13 amino acids.